These T cell receptor beta chains were read from a single sample in a study of graft-versus-host responses after intestinal transplantation. Sequencing used immunoSEQ multiplex PCR; TCRdb keeps in-frame clones, though not all of them. This repertoire shows tens of thousands of clones, 91% found once; its top ten account for 0.5%. No antigen has been identified for these receptors. The source was unstimulated CD8+ T cells sorted from spleen or lymph node cells, collected before intestinal transplant. Every receptor here comes from a human donor who received an intestinal transplant. Each CDR3 is given with its conserved first and last residue.

V gene: TRBV4-3
J gene: TRBJ1-1
CDR3 protein: CASSQGLASNTEAFF

V gene: TRBV19
J gene: TRBJ2-2
CDR3 protein: CASSIAGPGELFF

V gene: TRBV7-2
J gene: TRBJ1-6
CDR3 protein: CASSPGQGDNSPLHF

V gene: TRBV18
J gene: TRBJ2-7
CDR3 protein: CASSPPDRVSSYEQYF

V gene: TRBV7-9
J gene: TRBJ2-7
CDR3 protein: CASSFSGGQEQYF

V gene: TRBV5-1
J gene: TRBJ2-3
CDR3 protein: CASSFRAGNTDTQYF

V gene: TRBV4-3
J gene: TRBJ2-7
CDR3 protein: CASSPGQGSYEQYF

V gene: TRBV5-1
J gene: TRBJ2-7
CDR3 protein: CASSSGTGPEQYF

V gene: TRBV2
J gene: TRBJ2-1
CDR3 protein: CASNPSGGSVNEQFF

V gene: TRBV28
J gene: TRBJ2-7
CDR3 protein: CASSSEGAAFYEQYF

V gene: TRBV5-6
J gene: TRBJ1-4
CDR3 protein: CASSLVQATNEKLFF

V gene: TRBV7-9
J gene: TRBJ2-3
CDR3 protein: CASSLVGGWGDTQYF

V gene: TRBV27
J gene: TRBJ2-7
CDR3 protein: CASGAGAGGYEQYF

V gene: TRBV5-6
J gene: TRBJ2-6
CDR3 protein: CASSLGQSGANVLTF

V gene: TRBV7-8
J gene: -
CDR3 protein: CASSLSSYEQYF

V gene: TRBV7-9
J gene: TRBJ2-7
CDR3 protein: CASSSDRGVYEQYF

V gene: TRBV5-1
J gene: TRBJ2-1
CDR3 protein: CASSLVAQGSYNEQFF

V gene: TRBV30
J gene: TRBJ1-1
CDR3 protein: CAWGGINTEAFF

V gene: TRBV27
J gene: TRBJ2-5
CDR3 protein: CASSLVGGRGETQYF

V gene: TRBV28
J gene: TRBJ2-7
CDR3 protein: CASSLDRGYYEQYF

V gene: TRBV19
J gene: TRBJ2-7
CDR3 protein: CASSPGGVYEQYF

V gene: TRBV27
J gene: TRBJ2-1
CDR3 protein: CASSLSFPPYNEQFF

V gene: TRBV7-2
J gene: TRBJ1-1
CDR3 protein: CASSEMTGSTEAFF

V gene: TRBV28
J gene: TRBJ2-3
CDR3 protein: CASSRQTSGSTDTQYF

V gene: TRBV27
J gene: TRBJ2-7
CDR3 protein: CASSFGTSYSYEQYF

V gene: TRBV4-1
J gene: TRBJ2-7
CDR3 protein: CASSPRAGVYEQYF

V gene: TRBV7-2
J gene: TRBJ2-1
CDR3 protein: CASSPTWDKAIYNEQFF

V gene: TRBV7-8
J gene: TRBJ2-3
CDR3 protein: CASRTGVGADTQYF

V gene: TRBV15
J gene: TRBJ2-3
CDR3 protein: CATRDRASGTDTQYF

V gene: TRBV4-1
J gene: TRBJ2-2
CDR3 protein: CASSHDRGQGGELFF

V gene: TRBV21-1
J gene: TRBJ2-4
CDR3 protein: CASSKEIRTGDVINKNIQYF

V gene: TRBV27
J gene: TRBJ2-1
CDR3 protein: CASSFGGLAGHEQFF

V gene: TRBV27
J gene: TRBJ2-5
CDR3 protein: CASARRGDQETQYF

V gene: TRBV7-9
J gene: TRBJ2-1
CDR3 protein: CASSFNNEQFF

V gene: TRBV13
J gene: TRBJ2-3
CDR3 protein: CASSLRLSTDTQYF

V gene: TRBV5-1
J gene: TRBJ2-7
CDR3 protein: CASSRGGVSGNYEQYF

V gene: TRBV7-6
J gene: TRBJ2-1
CDR3 protein: CASSLFAGSYNEQFF

V gene: TRBV7-9
J gene: TRBJ2-5
CDR3 protein: CASGGGQETQYF

V gene: TRBV11-2
J gene: TRBJ2-3
CDR3 protein: CASSLGGREADTQYF

V gene: TRBV29-1
J gene: TRBJ2-5
CDR3 protein: CSVEDRARQGLGQETQYF

V gene: TRBV6-5
J gene: TRBJ2-2
CDR3 protein: CASSYSTGGTGELFF

V gene: TRBV28
J gene: TRBJ2-1
CDR3 protein: CASSLWASGRLNEQFF

V gene: TRBV4-1
J gene: TRBJ2-3
CDR3 protein: CASSQDPSSSTDTQYF

V gene: TRBV11-2
J gene: TRBJ2-7
CDR3 protein: CASSSNPRDRSYEQYF

V gene: TRBV7-9
J gene: TRBJ1-6
CDR3 protein: CALLGVWDNSPLHF

V gene: TRBV2
J gene: TRBJ2-7
CDR3 protein: CATTLTESTTSSYEQYF

V gene: TRBV7-9
J gene: TRBJ1-4
CDR3 protein: CASSLRTRLNEKLFF

V gene: TRBV7-9
J gene: TRBJ1-5
CDR3 protein: CASSPWGEACIGNQPQHF

V gene: TRBV5-5
J gene: TRBJ1-2
CDR3 protein: CASNPGQGYYGYTF

V gene: TRBV28
J gene: TRBJ1-1
CDR3 protein: CASSFQATSTEAFF

V gene: TRBV27
J gene: TRBJ2-1
CDR3 protein: CASSLLWGAYNEQFF

V gene: TRBV19
J gene: TRBJ2-5
CDR3 protein: CASSTRGYQETQYF

V gene: TRBV4-3
J gene: TRBJ1-2
CDR3 protein: CASSQVQGRDYGYTF

V gene: TRBV5-3
J gene: TRBJ2-1
CDR3 protein: CARLGLDYPYNEQFF

V gene: TRBV7-3
J gene: TRBJ2-3
CDR3 protein: CASSLRTGNADTQYF